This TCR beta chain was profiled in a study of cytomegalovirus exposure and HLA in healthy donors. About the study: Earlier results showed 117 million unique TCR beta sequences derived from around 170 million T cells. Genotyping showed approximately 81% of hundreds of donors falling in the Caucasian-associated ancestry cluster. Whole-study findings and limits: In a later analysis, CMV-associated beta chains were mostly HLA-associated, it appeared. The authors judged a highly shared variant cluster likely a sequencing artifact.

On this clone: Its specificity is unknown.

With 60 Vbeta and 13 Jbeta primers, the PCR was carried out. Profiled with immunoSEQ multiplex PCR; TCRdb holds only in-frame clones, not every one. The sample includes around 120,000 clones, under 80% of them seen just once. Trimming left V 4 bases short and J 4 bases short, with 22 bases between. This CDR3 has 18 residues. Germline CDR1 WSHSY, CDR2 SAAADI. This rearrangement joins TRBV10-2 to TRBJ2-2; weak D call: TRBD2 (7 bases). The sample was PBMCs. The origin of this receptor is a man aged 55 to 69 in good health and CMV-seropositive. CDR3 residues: CASSAAPGGGAGTGELFF. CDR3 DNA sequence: TGCGCCAGCAGTGCCGCTCCCGGTGGGGGGGCGGGCACCGGGGAGCTGTTTTTT.